This T cell receptor beta chain was sequenced during a study of T-cell reconstitution after alpha-beta-depleted transplantation in children. Preparing the TCRbeta library involved the use of unique molecular identifiers. From the PCR reads, TCRdb called clonotypes with MiXCR, one entry per CDR3 protein. The profile shows hundreds of thousands of distinct CDR3 sequences, 23% of them singletons. This clonotype was observed a few times. With 7 bases removed from V and 3 bases from J, the gap between germline ends came to 12 bases. The CDR3 runs to 13 residues. The rearrangement links TRBV12-3 or TRBV12-4 to TRBJ1-1, with no clear D. Sample: PBMCs, mostly from graft donor cells, taken 360 days after TCRalphabeta/CD19-depleted stem cell transplant. This TCR was sampled from a boy younger than two who had a stem cell transplant for acute myeloid leukemia, so the T cells may come from the graft donor. The CDR3 DNA reads TGTGCCAGCATACTGACGGAGGACACTGAAGCTTTCTTT. Amino acids: CASILTEDTEAFF.